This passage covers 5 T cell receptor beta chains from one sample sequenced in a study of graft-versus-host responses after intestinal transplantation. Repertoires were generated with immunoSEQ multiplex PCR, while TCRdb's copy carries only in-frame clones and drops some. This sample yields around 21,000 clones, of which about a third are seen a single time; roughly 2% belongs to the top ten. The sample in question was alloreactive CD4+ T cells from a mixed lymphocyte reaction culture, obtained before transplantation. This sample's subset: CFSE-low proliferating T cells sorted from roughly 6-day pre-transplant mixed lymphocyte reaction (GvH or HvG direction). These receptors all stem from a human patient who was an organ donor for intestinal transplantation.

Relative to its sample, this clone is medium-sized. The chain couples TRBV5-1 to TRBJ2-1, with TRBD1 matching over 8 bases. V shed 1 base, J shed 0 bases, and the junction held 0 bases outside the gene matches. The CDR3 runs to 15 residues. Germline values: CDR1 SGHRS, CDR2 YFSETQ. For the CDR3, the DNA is TGCGCCAGCAGCTTGACAGGGGGCTCCTACAATGAGCAGTTCTTC. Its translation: CASSLTGGSYNEQFF.

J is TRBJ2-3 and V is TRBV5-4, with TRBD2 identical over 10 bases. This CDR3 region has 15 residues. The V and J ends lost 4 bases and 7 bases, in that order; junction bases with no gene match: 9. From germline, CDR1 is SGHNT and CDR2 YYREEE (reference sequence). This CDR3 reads CASSNPGLALYTQYF. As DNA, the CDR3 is TGTGCCAGCAGCAACCCGGGACTAGCGTTGTATACGCAGTATTTT.

The CDR3 DNA reads TGTGCCAGCAGCTTAGCGGGTTCGGCGGACATTCAGTACTTC. Its translation: CASSLAGSADIQYF. This chain uses TRBV7-8 with TRBJ2-4; D is ambiguous. V gave up 0 bases and J gave up 8 bases, with 11 bases separating them. This CDR3 contains 14 residues. CDR1 SGHVS and CDR2 FQNEAQ come from the germline V gene.

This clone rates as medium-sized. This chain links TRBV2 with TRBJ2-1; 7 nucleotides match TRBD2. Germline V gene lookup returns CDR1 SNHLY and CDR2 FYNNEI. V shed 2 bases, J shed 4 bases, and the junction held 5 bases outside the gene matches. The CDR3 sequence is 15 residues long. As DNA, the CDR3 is TGTGCCAGCAGTGAAACTAGGGGACTATACAATGAGCAGTTCTTC. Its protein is CASSETRGLYNEQFF.

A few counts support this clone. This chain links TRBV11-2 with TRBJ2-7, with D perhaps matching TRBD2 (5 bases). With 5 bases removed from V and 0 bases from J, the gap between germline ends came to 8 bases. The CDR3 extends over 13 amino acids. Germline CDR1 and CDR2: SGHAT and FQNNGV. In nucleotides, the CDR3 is TGTGCCAGCAGCCTCCGGGACTCCTACGAGCAGTACTTC. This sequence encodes CASSLRDSYEQYF.